This T cell receptor (beta chain) was identified in a study of T cell responses to AZD1222 COVID-19 vaccine. The CDR3 runs 18 residues. The V gene's germline CDR1 is SGHTS and CDR2 YDEGEE. Losses at the gene ends were 5 bases for V and 3 bases for J; bases not matched to a gene: 17. Note on this clone: Its target is not known.

Overall study results and limits: Spike-specific TCR breadth and depth were elevated following two AZD1222 doses. In a largely white British group with more females than males, clonal diversity was possibly underestimated.

Measured with immunoSEQ multiplex PCR; TCRdb has only the in-frame clones, and not every one. The table records 95,000 to 110,000 clones, 80% to 90% of them present only once. This chain connects TRBV5-8 to TRBJ2-7; 10 bases map to TRBD2. The source was peripheral blood, collected on day 0 of AZD1222 vaccination. The source is an adult in good health. The CDR3 loop reads CASSSGLAGVRRVYEQYF. The CDR3 DNA is TGTGCCAGCAGTAGTGGGCTAGCGGGAGTTAGGCGCGTCTACGAGCAGTACTTC.